The rows below give T cell receptor beta chains drawn from one sample of a study of OX40 agonist ivuxolimab in advanced cancers. The table came from immunoSEQ multiplex PCR; TCRdb's copy has only in-frame clones and leaves some out. The sample gives around 40,000 clones, approximately 86% of which show up once; about 12% is in the top ten. This material consisted of CD4+ or CD8+ T cells sorted from blood, taken in a trial of the OX40 agonist ivuxolimab. These receptors were obtained from an adult with an advanced solid tumor such as melanoma, head and neck, liver or kidney cancer. Each CDR3 is given with its conserved first and last residue. The D gene is left open where the match is weak. Part of the rows lack a size; the others show once, few, many or a class for expanded clones.

cdr3_length,clone_size,v_call,d_call,j_call,cdr3_aa,cdr3_nt
16,-,TRBV10-2,TRBD2,TRBJ2-1,CASRSMTSGGAFEQFF,TGCGCCAGCAGGTCCATGACTAGCGGGGGGGCTTTTGAGCAGTTCTTC
11,once,TRBV5-1,-,TRBJ2-7,CASSLGYEQYF,TGCGCCAGCAGCTTGGGATACGAGCAGTACTTC
14,-,TRBV5-6,-,TRBJ1-1,CASSLYTMNTEAFF,TGTGCCAGCAGCTTGTACACTATGAACACTGAAGCTTTCTTT
13,-,TRBV11-2,-,TRBJ2-7,CASSSGPEQGQYF,TGTGCCAGCAGCTCGGGACCCGAGCAGGGGCAGTACTTC
15,-,TRBV28,TRBD2,TRBJ2-3,CASSPGTSGTDTQYF,TGTGCCAGCAGCCCCGGGACTAGCGGCACAGATACGCAGTATTTT
14,-,TRBV28,-,TRBJ1-2,CASSLVSGVEGYTF,TGTGCCAGCAGTTTAGTGTCAGGGGTCGAAGGCTACACCTTC
15,-,TRBV5-1,-,TRBJ2-1,CASKWTVSSYNEQFF,TGCGCCAGCAAATGGACGGTGAGCTCCTACAATGAGCAGTTCTTC
15,-,TRBV5-4,-,TRBJ1-1,CASSRTRGLANEAFF,TGTGCCAGCAGCAGGACCCGGGGGCTGGCTAATGAAGCTTTCTTT
13,medium-sized,TRBV10-3,-,TRBJ2-1,CAIGSPGVNEQFF,TGTGCCATAGGTTCTCCAGGTGTAAATGAGCAGTTCTTC
15,-,TRBV15,TRBD1,TRBJ2-3,CATSSATGEADTQYF,TGTGCCACCAGTTCCGCGACAGGGGAAGCAGATACGCAGTATTTT
14,-,TRBV15,TRBD2,TRBJ2-1,CATSSGSGRNEQFF,TGTGCCACCAGCAGTGGTAGCGGGAGGAATGAGCAGTTCTTC
11,-,TRBV30,-,TRBJ1-1,CALGTGEEAFF,TGTGCCTTAGGGACTGGCGAAGAAGCTTTCTTT
15,-,TRBV28,TRBD1,TRBJ2-5,CASTKGDRRIETQYF,TGTGCCAGCACCAAGGGGGACAGGAGGATTGAGACCCAGTACTTC
15,-,TRBV4-1,TRBD2,TRBJ2-5,CASSGLAGVQETQYF,TGCGCCAGCAGCGGACTAGCGGGGGTCCAAGAGACCCAGTACTTC
13,-,TRBV7-9,-,TRBJ2-2,CASSFQVTGELFF,TGTGCCAGCAGCTTTCAGGTCACCGGGGAGCTGTTTTTT
16,-,TRBV9,-,TRBJ2-1,CASSPPGSSRVNEQFF,TGTGCCAGCAGCCCCCCCGGGAGTAGTAGGGTCAATGAGCAGTTCTTC
12,-,TRBV5-6,-,TRBJ2-7,CASSLWVAEQYF,TGTGCCAGCAGCTTGTGGGTTGCCGAGCAGTACTTC
15,-,TRBV4-2,-,TRBJ2-1,CASSPTTSSYNEQFF,TGTGCCAGCAGCCCTACGACGAGCTCCTACAATGAGCAGTTCTTC
12,few,TRBV19,-,TRBJ1-2,CASSIGRPPNAF,TGTGCCAGTAGTATAGGGCGTCCGCCCAACGCCTTC
16,-,TRBV18,TRBD1,TRBJ2-1,CASSPPDRQGAHEQFF,TGTGCCAGCTCACCACCGGATCGACAGGGGGCCCATGAGCAGTTCTTC
17,-,TRBV9,TRBD1,TRBJ1-1,CASSPNPRAGGSNEAFF,TGTGCCAGCAGCCCCAATCCCCGTGCAGGGGGAAGTAATGAAGCTTTCTTT
17,once,TRBV29-1,-,TRBJ2-6,CSVGVRQGGSGANVLTF,TGCAGCGTTGGGGTTAGGCAGGGAGGATCTGGGGCCAACGTCCTGACTTTC
14,-,TRBV9,-,TRBJ1-1,CASSEPNLNTEAFF,TGTGCCAGCAGCGAGCCGAATTTGAACACTGAAGCTTTCTTT
17,-,TRBV5-6,-,TRBJ1-2,CASSLRAGYGLNYGYTF,TGTGCCAGCAGCTTGCGGGCCGGTTATGGGCTAAACTATGGCTACACCTTC
13,-,TRBV29-1,-,TRBJ1-1,CSVRGGRGTEAFF,TGCAGCGTTAGGGGGGGGCGAGGGACTGAAGCTTTCTTT
16,-,TRBV4-1,TRBD1,TRBJ2-7,CASSQSDRGGGYEQYF,TGCGCCAGCAGCCAATCGGACAGGGGGGGAGGTTACGAGCAGTACTTC
15,once,TRBV5-5,-,TRBJ1-2,CASSLNSGSPYGYTF,TGTGCCAGCAGCTTGAACTCGGGCAGCCCCTATGGCTACACCTTC
16,once,TRBV2,TRBD2,TRBJ2-1,CASSASVGRVNNEQFF,TGTGCCAGCAGTGCGTCGGTGGGGAGGGTGAACAATGAGCAGTTCTTC
13,-,TRBV10-2,-,TRBJ1-4,CASSELKGEKLFF,TGCGCCAGCAGTGAACTCAAGGGCGAAAAACTGTTTTTT
14,-,TRBV9,-,TRBJ1-6,CASSVAKYNSPLHF,TGTGCCAGCAGCGTAGCAAAGTATAATTCACCCCTCCACTTT
10,-,TRBV6-1,-,TRBJ1-3,CASTGNTIYF,TGTGCCAGCACTGGAAACACCATATATTTT
15,few,TRBV19,TRBD2,TRBJ2-1,CASSPGTSGGNEQFF,TGTGCCAGTAGTCCCGGGACTAGCGGAGGCAATGAGCAGTTCTTC
14,-,TRBV19,-,TRBJ2-1,CASSIGLPYNEQFF,TGTGCCAGTAGTATCGGTCTACCTTACAATGAGCAGTTCTTC
12,-,TRBV9,-,TRBJ2-2,CASSPAAGELFF,TGTGCCAGCTCCCCGGCCGCCGGGGAGCTGTTTTTT
18,-,TRBV2,-,TRBJ1-2,CASSEATGVGLGNYGYTF,TGTGCCAGCAGTGAAGCTACGGGAGTCGGGTTAGGGAACTATGGCTACACCTTC
13,-,TRBV4-3,-,TRBJ2-1,CASSWQTYNEQFF,TGCGCCAGCAGCTGGCAGACCTACAATGAGCAGTTCTTC
15,-,TRBV7-6,TRBD2,TRBJ2-3,CASSLGGGATDTQYF,TGTGCCAGCAGCTTGGGCGGGGGGGCCACAGATACGCAGTATTTT
17,-,TRBV7-9,-,TRBJ1-5,CASQDWGGVYSNQPQHF,TGTGCCAGCCAGGACTGGGGGGGAGTGTATAGCAATCAGCCCCAGCATTTT
16,-,TRBV10-3,-,TRBJ2-7,CAISPRAVTSSYEQYF,TGTGCCATCAGTCCCCGGGCCGTCACTAGCTCCTACGAGCAGTACTTC
15,-,TRBV28,TRBD1,TRBJ1-5,CASSHGQGVSQPQHF,TGTGCCAGCAGCCATGGACAGGGGGTTAGTCAGCCCCAGCATTTT
16,-,TRBV16,-,TRBJ1-2,CASSQFDVGSGAVYTF,TGTGCCAGCAGCCAATTTGATGTGGGGTCAGGAGCGGTTTACACCTTC
16,-,TRBV28,TRBD1,TRBJ2-2,CASRQTQGANTGELFF,TGTGCCAGCAGACAAACGCAGGGGGCGAACACCGGGGAGCTGTTTTTT